These 20 T cell receptor beta chains came from one sample sequenced in a study of patients and donors after allogeneic stem cell transplantation. TCRdb used MiXCR to reprocess the RT-PCR reads, holding one entry per CDR3 protein. The sample lists hundreds of thousands of distinct CDR3 sequences; 16% were seen once. Source material: blood, either unsorted or a sorted T cell fraction (not recorded which). The source is a human donor who was either an allogeneic HSCT recipient or a stem cell or donor lymphocyte infusion donor (not recorded which). It is not recorded whose cells these are; they may come from a transplant donor.

This clonotype has more than one count but fewer than ten. The chain joins TRBV10-3 to TRBJ1-1; possibly TRBD1 for D (5 bases). Per germline, CDR1 ENHRY and CDR2 SYGVKD. This CDR3 has 16 residues. V was pared by 6 bases and J by 2 bases, with 19 bases between. The DNA of the CDR3 is TGTGCCATCAGGGACAACAGGTTAGGGGATAACACTGAAGCTTTCTTT. This gives the protein CAIRDNRLGDNTEAFF.

This clonotype was seen more than once but under ten times. This chain links TRBV11-1 with TRBJ1-1; a weak D match, TRBD1 (5 bases). From germline, CDR1 is SGHAT and CDR2 FQDESV (reference sequence). V lost 5 bases to trimming and J lost 1 base, with 20 bases between them. The CDR3 is made up of 17 amino acids. As DNA, the CDR3 is TGTGCCAGCAGCCCCTCAACGGGGACGCCGAGGAACACTGAAGCTTTCTTT. This gives the protein CASSPSTGTPRNTEAFF.

The chain uses TRBV6-2 or TRBV6-3 and TRBJ2-1; a possible D gene is TRBD2 (7 bases). The ends were cut back, 8 bases at V and 0 bases at J, with 14 bases in the middle. Germline V gene sequence: CDR1 MNHEY, CDR2 SVGEGT. The CDR3 loop spans 15 amino acids. The CDR3: CASVKGGGSYNEQFF. DNA of the CDR3: TGTGCCAGCGTGAAGGGGGGGGGCTCCTACAATGAGCAGTTCTTC.

This clonotype was counted only a few times. The chain carries TRBV20-1 and TRBJ1-1; D is unclear. CDR1 DFQATT and CDR2 SNEGSKA come from the germline V gene (reference sequence). There are 11 residues in the CDR3. Between the trimmed V and J ends, which lost 6 bases and 2 bases, there was a span of 7 bases. In nucleotides, the CDR3 is TGCAGTGCAGGGTTCAACACTGAAGCTTTCTTT. It is translated as CSAGFNTEAFF.

In this sample, this clonotype turned up a few times. The V and J genes are TRBV12-3 or TRBV12-4 and TRBJ1-1; D possibly corresponds to TRBD1 (5 bases). The CDR3 loop spans 14 amino acids. The germline V and J ends were trimmed by 5 bases and 5 bases, with 15 bases remaining between them. CDR3 region: CASSMRGRGTEAFF. For the CDR3, the DNA is TGTGCCAGCAGTATGCGGGGACGTGGGACTGAAGCTTTCTTT.

This clonotype appeared many times. The chain carries TRBV9 and TRBJ2-2; D is possibly TRBD2 (5 bases). This CDR3 spans 16 amino acids. The V and J ends lost 0 bases and 1 base respectively, with 10 bases between them. CDR1 and CDR2 (germline): SGDLS, YYNGEE. The CDR3 nucleotides are TGTGCCAGCAGCGTAGCAGAGGGCGTGAACACCGGGGAGCTGTTTTTT. Amino acid sequence: CASSVAEGVNTGELFF.

This clonotype came up a few times. The J gene is TRBJ1-1, the V gene TRBV7-2; D perhaps matches TRBD1 (6 bases). Deletions cut 4 bases from V and 0 bases from J, with 12 bases between. The CDR3 contains 15 residues. Germline loops: CDR1 SGHTA, CDR2 FQGNSA. CDR3 region: CASSSRTAMNTEAFF. In DNA form, the CDR3 reads TGTGCCAGCAGCTCCCGGACAGCCATGAACACTGAAGCTTTCTTT.

The chain couples TRBV12-3 or TRBV12-4 to TRBJ2-3; 7 bases match TRBD2. V was clipped by 4 bases and J by 6 bases; unmatched bases: 16. The CDR3 sequence is 17 residues long. CDR3 nucleotide sequence: TGTGCCAGCAGTTCACCGCGAGGGAGGGGAAGAGGGGATACGCAGTATTTT. This codes for CASSSPRGRGRGDTQYF.

This clonotype was seen only a few times. The rearrangement uses TRBV24-1 and TRBJ2-1; 7 bases match TRBD1. CDR3 length equals 17 residues. Germline-derived CDR1 and CDR2 are KGHDR and SFDVKD. J gave up 4 bases and V 1 base, and 9 bases lay outside the gene matches. CDR3 DNA: TGTGCCACCAGTGATTTAGGGACAGTAGAAACATACAATGAGCAGTTCTTC. Amino acid sequence: CATSDLGTVETYNEQFF.

This clonotype has more than one count but fewer than ten. The chain carries TRBV24-1 and TRBJ2-1; 7 bases match TRBD2. The germline V gene encodes CDR1 KGHDR and CDR2 SFDVKD. This CDR3 spans 17 amino acids. V dropped 4 bases and J dropped 9; count of bases not matched to a gene: 17. The CDR3 DNA follows: TGTGCCACCAGTGACCTTCTCTCCGGGGGAGGGCCACGTGAGCAGTTCTTC. Protein sequence: CATSDLLSGGGPREQFF.

This clonotype was seen a few times. The V and J genes are TRBV9 and TRBJ1-1, with D tentatively TRBD1 (5 bases). V lost 0 bases and J lost 8, with 8 bases in between. The CDR3 runs 12 residues. CDR1 SGDLS and CDR2 YYNGEE come from the germline V gene. The CDR3 DNA follows: TGTGCCAGCAGCGTAGCTGGGGGGGAAGCTTTCTTT. The encoded protein is CASSVAGGEAFF.

This clonotype has just a few counts. The chain joins TRBV5-4 to TRBJ1-1; tentatively, D is TRBD1 (6 bases). Trimming shortened V by 5 bases and J by 0 bases, and 20 bases separated the two germline ends. Germline V gives CDR1 SGHNT, CDR2 YYREEE (reference sequence). CDR3 size: 17 residues. This CDR3 is CASRRSVRPGVNTEAFF. The CDR3 bases are TGTGCCAGCAGGAGGAGCGTACGGCCAGGGGTGAACACTGAAGCTTTCTTT.

This clonotype came up a few times. V is TRBV5-6 and J is TRBJ1-1; D may be TRBD1 (5 bases). The germline V and J ends were trimmed by 4 bases and 5 bases, with 18 bases remaining between them. CDR3 length: 15 amino acids. Germline V gives CDR1 SGHDT, CDR2 YYEEEE. The DNA for the CDR3 is TGTGCCAGCAGCCTATTGAGGCCCCGGGGGACTGAAGCTTTCTTT. Protein sequence: CASSLLRPRGTEAFF. Full variable domain (rest looked up from reference TRBV5-6 and TRBJ1-1): DAGVTQSPTHLIKTRGQQVTLRCSPKSGHDTVSWYQQALGQGPQFIFQYYEEEERQRGNFPDRFSGHQFPNYSSELNVNALLLGDSALYLCASSLLRPRGTEAFFGQGTRLTVV.

The rearrangement uses TRBV20-1 and TRBJ2-7, with 11 nucleotides matching TRBD2. The length of the CDR3 is 15 residues. Trimming removed 6 bases from V and 4 bases from J; junction bases left unmatched: 11. Germline lookup yields CDR1 DFQATT and CDR2 SNEGSKA (reference sequence). This CDR3 is CSAFPGASGGYEQYF. CDR3 DNA: TGCAGTGCCTTCCCAGGTGCTAGCGGGGGGTACGAGCAGTACTTC.

This clonotype was seen more than once but under ten times. The genes are TRBV18 and TRBJ2-3, with 8 positions matching TRBD1. With 4 bases clipped from V and 5 bases from J, the junction kept 11 bases outside the gene matches. The CDR3 consists of 16 residues. CDR1 and CDR2 from the germline V gene are KGHSH and LQKENI. The CDR3 here is CASSRATGEVGDTQYF. Here the CDR3 DNA reads TGTGCCAGCTCACGTGCGACAGGGGAGGTTGGAGATACGCAGTATTTT.

This clonotype was observed a few times. The chain carries TRBV27 and TRBJ2-1; D could derive from TRBD1 or TRBD2 (5 bases each). Looked up from germline, CDR1 is MNHEY and CDR2 is SMNVEV (reference sequence). CDR3 length: 15 amino acids. Trimming took 5 bases from V and 0 from J, leaving 11 bases between them. In DNA, the CDR3 is TGTGCCAGCAGTACATGGGGGAGCTCCTACAATGAGCAGTTCTTC. This sequence encodes CASSTWGSSYNEQFF.

This clonotype has more than one count but fewer than ten. The chain links TRBV2 to TRBJ2-1; 7 bases align to TRBD2. J lost 7 bases, V lost 1 base, and 1 base had no gene match. CDR1 SNHLY and CDR2 FYNNEI come from the germline V gene. This CDR3 has 13 amino acids. The CDR3: CASSEGTSNEQFF. For the CDR3, the DNA is TGTGCCAGCAGTGAAGGGACTAGTAATGAGCAGTTCTTC.

This clonotype was seen many times. This chain connects TRBV29-1 to TRBJ2-1, with D hard to call. CDR3 length equals 11 residues. Looked up from germline, CDR1 is SQVTM and CDR2 is ANQGSEA. V was trimmed by 5 bases and J by 7 bases, leaving 9 bases between them. CDR3: CSVYGGNEQFF. The CDR3 DNA reads TGCAGCGTTTACGGTGGAAATGAGCAGTTCTTC.

This chain connects TRBV7-9 to TRBJ1-1; D gene ambiguous. The V end lost 5 bases, the J end lost 7 bases, and 11 bases lay between the germline ends. CDR1 is SEHNR and CDR2 is FQNEAQ in the germline V gene (reference sequence). The length of the CDR3 is 12 residues. CDR3 sequence reads: CASSRRHDEAFF. The CDR3 nucleotides are TGTGCCAGCAGCCGACGACACGATGAAGCTTTCTTT.

This clonotype was counted only a few times. This chain links TRBV5-6 with TRBJ2-1; TRBD1 is a possible D gene (6 bases). V was cut by 2 bases and J by 1 base, with 10 bases left in between. CDR1 and CDR2 from the germline V gene are SGHDT and YYEEEE. The CDR3 has 15 residues. CDR3 in DNA: TGTGCCAGCAGCTTTAACAGGGCGTCCTACAATGAGCAGTTCTTC. It specifies CASSFNRASYNEQFF.